Below, 3 T cell receptor beta chains from the same sample are listed, as sequenced in a study of blood T cells in healthy people across ages. For the second PCR, which ran for 7 to 11 cycles, a sample-barcoded 5' primer and a J-beta primer mix were used. TCRdb re-called the 5' RACE reads through MiXCR, storing one row per CDR3 protein. This repertoire shows fewer than 900,000 distinct CDR3 sequences, around 48% found once; its top ten account for approximately 32%. Specimen: blood. Source of these receptors: a woman aged 60-75 years in good health.

A note on this clonotype: Being one base from a much bigger clone, this may be a read error. The chain joins TRBV7-2 to TRBJ1-2; a possible D gene is TRBD1 (6 bases). Germline V gives CDR1 SGHTA, CDR2 FQGNSA. The CDR3 contains 15 residues. CDR3 bases: TGTGCCAGCGGCTTATTATCGGACAGCCTCTATGGCTACACCTTC. Translating it yields CASGLLSDSLYGYTF.

This clonotype appeared a single time. This CDR3 reads CASSLPSGGPNEQFF. DNA for the CDR3: TGTGCCAGCAGCTTACCTAGCGGGGGACCCAATGAGCAGTTCTTC. The V and J genes are TRBV7-8 and TRBJ2-1; 10 bases are shared with TRBD2. CDR1 SGHVS and CDR2 FQNEAQ come from the germline V gene. There are 15 residues in the CDR3. V lost 2 bases, J lost 6 bases, and 4 bases stayed unmatched.

The gene calls are TRBV12-3 or TRBV12-4 and TRBJ2-1, with D uncertain. The CDR3 spans 12 residues. V was pared by 8 bases and J by 7 bases, with 12 bases between. The CDR3 nucleotides read TGTGCCAGCGCCACCTCTGTTAATGAGCAGTTCTTC. It specifies CASATSVNEQFF.